This T cell receptor beta chain was observed in a study of cytomegalovirus exposure and HLA in healthy donors. Concerning this clone: Its target is unknown.

The PCR made use of 60 Vbeta and 13 Jbeta primers. Clones were read by immunoSEQ multiplex PCR, and TCRdb kept only the in-frame ones, dropping some. The table has around 160,000 clones, roughly 78% seen once. Trimming pared 5 bases from V and 7 bases from J, leaving 17 bases between. The germline V gene encodes CDR1 SGHTA and CDR2 FQGNSA. The CDR3 is made up of 15 amino acids. Study outcomes and limitations: TRBV6-2, TRBV6-3 and some other V segments were excluded as indistinguishable. Rare TCR sequences predominated, though certain public TCRs were found in many donors. According to the study, 150 to 200 TCR beta chains were cytomegalovirus-associated.

The receptor was derived from a man in his forties or fifties in good health and CMV-seropositive. The chain employs TRBV7-2 and TRBJ1-4; D uncertain. Sequencing input: PBMCs. CDR3: CASSRAGIPSEKLFF. The CDR3 bases are TGTGCCAGCAGCCGGGCGGGGATACCCAGTGAAAAACTGTTTTTT. The full variable domain, in which reference TRBV7-2 and TRBJ1-4 provide the parts outside the CDR3, is GAGVSQSPSNKVTEKGKDVELRCDPISGHTALYWYRQSLGQGLEFLIYFQGNSAPDKSGLPSDRFSAERTGGSVSTLTIQRTQQEDSAVYLCASSRAGIPSEKLFFGSGTQLSVL.